A selection of T cell receptor beta chains follows, all from one sample in a study of memory CD4+ T cells and cytomegalovirus serostatus. Repertoires were generated with immunoSEQ multiplex PCR, while TCRdb's copy carries only in-frame clones and drops some. This sample has roughly 50,000 clones, with 70% to 80% found just once. The sample comprised memory CD4+ T cells from blood. These receptors were obtained from an adult in good health and CMV-seronegative. Each CDR3 is given with its conserved first and last residue. The order of the fields is J gene, D gene, V gene, clone size, CDR3 protein, CDR3 DNA. D genes are given only for firm matches. Not every row has a clone size; where given, it reads once, few, many or a size class.

TRBJ2-7,TRBD2,TRBV6-5,once,CASSYLPSGGYEQYF,TGTGCCAGCAGTTACTTGCCTAGCGGAGGATACGAGCAGTACTTC
TRBJ2-1,TRBD1,TRBV9,once,CASSVTGQGNEQFF,TGTGCCAGCAGCGTAACTGGACAGGGAAATGAGCAGTTCTTC
TRBJ2-5,TRBD2,TRBV2,-,CASRAGLSAGETQYF,TGTGCCAGCAGGGCGGGACTATCGGCTGGGGAGACCCAGTACTTC
TRBJ1-6,-,TRBV2,-,CASIRSTNSPLHF,TGTGCCAGCATCCGCTCGACGAATTCACCCCTCCACTTT
TRBJ1-5,TRBD1,TRBV6-5,-,CASSYRQGNQPQHF,TGTGCCAGCAGTTACCGACAGGGGAATCAGCCCCAGCATTTT
TRBJ2-7,TRBD1,TRBV5-1,once,CASSLAGQVDEQYF,TGCGCCAGCAGCTTGGCGGGACAGGTGGACGAGCAGTACTTC
TRBJ2-1,-,TRBV7-2,-,CASSLVADSYNEQFF,TGTGCCAGCAGCTTAGTTGCTGACTCCTACAATGAGCAGTTCTTC
TRBJ2-5,TRBD2,TRBV23-1,-,CAGTEGLGLAESQETQYF,TGCGCCGGCACAGAGGGATTAGGACTAGCGGAGAGCCAAGAGACCCAGTACTTC
TRBJ2-3,-,TRBV19,-,CASSRTLTSTDTQYF,TGTGCCAGTAGTCGGACACTTACTAGCACAGATACGCAGTATTTT
TRBJ2-5,-,TRBV11-3,once,CASSPSGAGAQYF,TGTGCCAGCAGCCCCTCCGGAGCCGGGGCCCAGTACTTC
TRBJ2-1,-,TRBV11-3,-,CASSPARASSYNEQFF,TGTGCCAGCAGCCCCGCGAGGGCAAGCTCCTACAATGAGCAGTTCTTC
TRBJ2-7,-,TRBV2,few,CASTEGKGGEQYF,TGTGCCAGCACCGAAGGAAAGGGGGGAGAGCAGTACTTC
TRBJ2-5,-,TRBV2,-,CASLPFGAGLETQYF,TGTGCCAGCCTACCCTTTGGGGCCGGTCTTGAGACCCAGTACTTC
TRBJ1-2,-,TRBV28,-,CASSPPPPLGTNYGYTF,TGTGCCAGCAGTCCCCCTCCCCCCTTGGGCACTAACTATGGCTACACCTTC
TRBJ1-5,-,TRBV10-1,-,CASSEGYLQPQHF,TGCGCCAGCAGTGAGGGATATCTTCAGCCCCAGCATTTT
TRBJ2-3,-,TRBV10-3,-,CAISAVGGRTDTQYF,TGTGCCATCAGCGCGGTGGGGGGACGCACAGATACGCAGTATTTT
TRBJ2-7,-,TRBV5-6,-,CASSLYREQYF,TGTGCCAGCAGCTTATACCGCGAGCAGTACTTC
TRBJ2-2,-,TRBV11-2,-,CASSLLLYTGELFF,TGTGCCAGCAGCTTACTACTCTACACCGGGGAGCTGTTTTTT
TRBJ2-5,-,TRBV7-6,once,CASSLAGRTQYF,TGTGCCAGCAGCTTAGCGGGGAGGACCCAGTACTTC
TRBJ2-5,TRBD1,TRBV27,-,CASSFRGLETQYF,TGTGCCAGCAGTTTCAGGGGGCTGGAGACCCAGTACTTC
TRBJ1-2,-,TRBV19,-,CASSTRGDLYGYTF,TGTGCCAGTAGTACGAGGGGCGACCTCTATGGCTACACCTTC
TRBJ1-2,-,TRBV28,-,CASSLSQQGTGYTF,TGTGCCAGCAGTTTATCACAACAGGGAACCGGCTACACCTTC
TRBJ1-4,-,TRBV5-1,medium-sized,CASSLSPTGINEKLFF,TGCGCCAGCAGCTTGTCCCCGACAGGAATTAATGAAAAACTGTTTTTT
TRBJ2-7,-,TRBV27,few,CASSLKSPGQGEQYF,TGTGCCAGCAGTTTAAAGAGTCCGGGGCAAGGTGAGCAGTACTTC
TRBJ2-3,-,TRBV9,-,CASSVAGRTDTQYF,TGTGCCAGCAGCGTAGCTGGGCGCACAGATACGCAGTATTTT
TRBJ2-7,TRBD2,TRBV10-1,-,CASSEGLATGEQYF,TGCGCCAGCAGTGAAGGACTAGCGACGGGGGAGCAGTACTTC
TRBJ2-7,-,TRBV9,-,CASSAVPILEQYF,TGTGCCAGCAGCGCCGTCCCAATATTGGAGCAGTACTTC
TRBJ1-2,-,TRBV7-9,-,CASRSTYYGYTF,TGTGCCAGCAGGTCAACCTACTATGGCTACACCTTC
TRBJ2-3,TRBD2,TRBV5-6,-,CASNTKVTSATDTQYF,TGTGCCAGCAATACCAAGGTCACTAGCGCAACAGATACGCAGTATTTT
TRBJ2-7,-,TRBV6-1,once,CASRAQTGYEQYF,TGTGCCAGCAGGGCCCAGACAGGATACGAGCAGTACTTC
TRBJ2-1,-,TRBV9,-,CASSVRDSPYNEQFF,TGTGCCAGCAGCGTAAGGGACTCTCCCTACAATGAGCAGTTCTTC
TRBJ2-7,-,TRBV6-5,-,CASSYSIGTGAYEQYF,TGTGCCAGCAGTTACTCGATTGGGACTGGAGCCTACGAGCAGTACTTC
TRBJ2-7,-,TRBV7-2,-,CASRRRGESFEQYF,TGTGCCAGCAGGCGCAGGGGGGAGTCGTTCGAGCAGTACTTC
TRBJ1-3,-,TRBV6-6,-,CASSPQGPVAGNTIYF,TGTGCCAGCAGTCCACAGGGACCCGTCGCTGGAAACACCATATATTTT
TRBJ2-2,-,TRBV29-1,-,CSAQGNTGELFF,TGCAGCGCACAGGGGAACACCGGGGAGCTGTTTTTT
TRBJ1-2,TRBD1,TRBV28,-,CASSALGQAVLNYGYTF,TGTGCCAGCAGCGCGCTAGGACAGGCGGTACTAAACTATGGCTACACCTTC
TRBJ1-2,-,TRBV5-1,-,CASSLQRNPTSYTF,TGCGCCAGCAGCTTGCAGCGGAACCCCACCAGCTACACCTTC
TRBJ1-1,-,TRBV6-1,-,CASRWTGRGTEAFF,TGTGCCAGCAGATGGACGGGGAGGGGTACTGAAGCTTTCTTT
TRBJ1-3,-,TRBV6-1,-,CASFVGDLSGNTIYF,TGTGCCAGCTTTGTGGGGGATCTAAGTGGAAACACCATATATTTT
TRBJ2-1,TRBD2,TRBV5-1,-,CASSLNGGSFNEQFF,TGCGCCAGCAGCTTGAACGGCGGGAGTTTTAATGAGCAGTTCTTC
TRBJ2-1,-,TRBV6-6,-,CASLRSGKGGNEQFF,TGTGCCAGCTTGAGGTCGGGAAAGGGAGGCAATGAGCAGTTCTTC
TRBJ1-1,TRBD1,TRBV6-5,once,CASLTDRAGTEAFF,TGTGCCAGCCTCACCGACAGGGCTGGGACTGAAGCTTTCTTT
TRBJ2-7,-,TRBV11-2,-,CASSSAYEQYF,TGTGCCAGCAGTTCCGCCTACGAGCAGTACTTC
TRBJ2-3,-,TRBV11-2,-,CASSLRWEPTDTQYF,TGTGCCAGCAGCTTAAGGTGGGAGCCCACAGATACGCAGTATTTT
TRBJ1-5,-,TRBV2,once,CASRGNVGNQPQHF,TGTGCCAGCAGGGGGAATGTGGGCAATCAGCCCCAGCATTTT
TRBJ2-1,-,TRBV27,-,CASSFLQGGEQFF,TGTGCCAGCAGTTTTCTACAGGGCGGTGAGCAGTTCTTC
TRBJ2-5,-,TRBV7-9,few,CASSSIEGLETQYF,TGTGCCAGCAGCTCGATAGAAGGCCTGGAGACCCAGTACTTC
TRBJ1-5,TRBD1,TRBV29-1,-,CSVLTAGGQPQHF,TGCAGCGTTTTAACGGCAGGGGGGCAGCCCCAGCATTTT
TRBJ1-4,TRBD1,TRBV4-1,-,CASSQTTGTNEKLFF,TGCGCCAGCAGCCAAACGACAGGGACTAATGAAAAACTGTTTTTT
TRBJ2-2,-,TRBV9,-,CASSVEPNTGELFF,TGTGCCAGCAGCGTAGAACCAAACACCGGGGAGCTGTTTTTT
TRBJ2-1,-,TRBV11-2,few,CASSPGQGGEQFF,TGTGCCAGCAGCCCGGGGCAGGGGGGTGAGCAGTTCTTC
TRBJ2-1,-,TRBV6-6,-,CASSYVRGNEQFF,TGTGCCAGCAGTTACGTGCGAGGGAATGAGCAGTTCTTC
TRBJ1-1,-,TRBV5-5,-,CASSFMGQGSGEAFF,TGTGCCAGCAGCTTTATGGGACAAGGGTCGGGAGAAGCTTTCTTT
TRBJ2-1,TRBD2,TRBV27,-,CASRTVGLAGGGGNEQFF,TGTGCCAGCAGGACTGTGGGACTAGCGGGAGGGGGGGGTAATGAGCAGTTCTTC
TRBJ1-1,TRBD1,TRBV6-6,-,CASDRGPGTEAFF,TGTGCCAGTGACAGGGGGCCAGGGACTGAAGCTTTCTTT